This T cell receptor beta chain was retrieved from a study of CD8+ T cells in alopecia areata. Across the whole study: In an open-label trial, patients got 5 to 10 mg tofacitinib twice daily.

The trim removed 6 bases at V and 3 bases at J, leaving 5 bases unmatched. The CDR3 runs 13 residues. Germline values: CDR1 GTSNPN, CDR2 SVGIG (reference sequence). The authors extracted RNA and reverse transcribed it into cDNA as the sequencing template. The table came from immunoSEQ multiplex PCR; TCRdb's copy has only in-frame clones and leaves some out. The table records around 200,000 clones, 63% of them present only once. This material consisted of CD4+ T cells sorted from blood, taken at week 0. This chain connects TRBV30 to TRBJ1-2; the match to TRBD1 covers 9 bases. The clonotype was recovered from a human donor with alopecia areata. Written as DNA, the CDR3 is TGTGCCTGTATACAGGGGGCCGACTATGGCTACACCTTC. As protein: CACIQGADYGYTF.